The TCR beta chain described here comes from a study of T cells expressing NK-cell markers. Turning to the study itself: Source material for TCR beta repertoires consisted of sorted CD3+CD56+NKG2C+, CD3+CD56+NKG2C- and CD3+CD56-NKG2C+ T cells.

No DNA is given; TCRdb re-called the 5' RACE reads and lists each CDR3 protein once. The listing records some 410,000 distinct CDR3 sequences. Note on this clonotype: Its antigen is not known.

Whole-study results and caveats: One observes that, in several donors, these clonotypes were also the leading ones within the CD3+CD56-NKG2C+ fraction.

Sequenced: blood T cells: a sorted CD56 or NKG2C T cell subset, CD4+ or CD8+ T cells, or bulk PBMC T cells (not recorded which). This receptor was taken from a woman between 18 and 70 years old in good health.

CDR3 protein: CASSQDESNWAYEQYF. The chain has TRBV4-3 and TRBJ2-7. The CDR3 sequence is 16 residues long. The germline gives CDR1 LGHNA, CDR2 YSLEER.